Below are 10 T cell receptor beta chains sequenced from a single sample in a study of cytomegalovirus exposure and HLA in healthy donors. The PCR made use of 60 Vbeta and 13 Jbeta primers. Sequencing used immunoSEQ multiplex PCR; TCRdb keeps in-frame clones, though not all of them. The sample gives about 130,000 clones, 80% of which show up once; approximately 4% is in the top ten. The specimen sequenced was PBMCs. Receptor source: a woman in her thirties or forties in good health and CMV-seronegative.

J is TRBJ2-7 and V is TRBV4-2; TRBD1 aligns across 7 bases. The CDR3 covers 14 residues. Per germline, CDR1 LGHNA and CDR2 YNFKEQ. V lost 4 bases to trimming and J lost 2 bases; unmatched junction nucleotides: 5. The CDR3 is CASSPYDRAYEQYF. The CDR3 nucleotides are TGTGCCAGCAGCCCCTACGACAGGGCCTACGAGCAGTACTTC.

This chain links TRBV5-1 with TRBJ2-7; perhaps TRBD1 as D (5 bases). Trimming left V 3 bases short and J 0 bases short, with 7 bases between. CDR3 length: 13 residues. CDR1 is SGHRS, CDR2 YFSETQ, per germline. CDR3 loop: CASSYDSSYEQYF. The CDR3 DNA is TGCGCCAGCAGCTACGACAGCTCCTACGAGCAGTACTTC.

This rearrangement joins TRBV7-9 to TRBJ1-1, with D tentatively TRBD1 (5 bases). This CDR3 has 13 amino acids. Germline values: CDR1 SEHNR, CDR2 FQNEAQ (reference sequence). Between the trimmed V and J ends, which lost 4 bases and 6 bases, there was a span of 12 bases. The CDR3 nucleotides read TGTGCCAGCAGCTCCGGCAGGGAAGCTGAAGCTTTCTTT. Translated: CASSSGREAEAFF.

CDR3 protein: CASSSSGSGGELFF. The CDR3 region has the DNA TGCGCCAGCTCCTCTAGCGGGAGCGGCGGGGAGCTGTTTTTT. The chain employs TRBV5-1 and TRBJ2-2, with 10 bases fitting TRBD2. The CDR3 totals 14 residues. Losses at the gene ends were 7 bases for V and 7 bases for J; bases not matched to a gene: 7. Germline loops: CDR1 SGHRS, CDR2 YFSETQ. Combining the CDR3 with reference TRBV5-1 and TRBJ2-2 gives the whole variable domain KAGVTQTPRYLIKTRGQQVTLSCSPISGHRSVSWYQQTPGQGLQFLFEYFSETQRNKGNFPGRFSGRQFSNSRSEMNVSTLELGDSALYLCASSSSGSGGELFFGEGSRLTVL.

This chain's CDR3 is CASRGWVGAGDTQYF. For the CDR3, the DNA is TGTGCCAGCAGGGGCTGGGTGGGAGCGGGGGATACGCAGTATTTT. The chain has TRBV6-5 and TRBJ2-3; 7 bases match TRBD2. CDR3 length equals 15 residues. The trim removed 6 bases at V and 6 bases at J, leaving 12 bases unmatched. Germline V gene data show CDR1 as MNHEY and CDR2 as SVGAGI.

This rearrangement joins TRBV2 to TRBJ1-3; D uncertain. The CDR3 totals 11 residues. The V end lost 6 bases, the J end lost 3 bases, and 3 bases lay between the germline ends. Germline-derived CDR1 and CDR2 are SNHLY and FYNNEI. CDR3 amino acids: CASSLGNTIYF. The CDR3 DNA reads as TGTGCCAGCAGCCTTGGAAACACCATATATTTT.

The CDR3 coding sequence is TGTGCCAGTAGTACGACGGGACTAAATTCCTACAATGAGCAGTTCTTC. Translated, it gives CASSTTGLNSYNEQFF. The V and J genes are TRBV19 and TRBJ2-1; 7 positions match TRBD2. Per germline, CDR1 LNHDA and CDR2 SQIVND (reference sequence). This CDR3 region has 16 residues. J gave up 1 base and V 4 bases, and 7 bases lay outside the gene matches.

This clone was picked up one time. This chain uses TRBV7-9 with TRBJ2-2, with D possibly TRBD1 on 5 matching bases. The V gene's germline CDR1 is SEHNR and CDR2 FQNEAQ (reference sequence). The CDR3 spans 14 residues. V was clipped by 5 bases and J by 0 bases, with 7 bases between them. CDR3 region: CASSVDTNTGELFF. For the CDR3, the DNA is TGTGCCAGCAGCGTGGACACGAACACCGGGGAGCTGTTTTTT.

The chain has TRBV9 and TRBJ2-3, with 7 bases identical to TRBD2. With 2 bases clipped from V and 4 bases from J, the junction kept 7 bases outside the gene matches. This CDR3 has 15 amino acids. Germline-derived CDR1 and CDR2 are SGDLS and YYNGEE. The DNA of the CDR3 is TGTGCCAGCAGCGTCGGACTAGACTTCCCAGATACGCAGTATTTT. It translates to CASSVGLDFPDTQYF. Full variable domain (missing parts from reference TRBV9 and TRBJ2-3): DSGVTQTPKHLITATGQRVTLRCSPRSGDLSVYWYQQSLDQGLQFLIQYYNGEERAKGNILERFSAQQFPDLHSELNLSSLELGDSALYFCASSVGLDFPDTQYFGPGTRLTVL.

The gene calls are TRBV4-2 and TRBJ2-1, with 7 positions matching TRBD1. This CDR3 comprises 16 residues. Per germline, CDR1 LGHNA and CDR2 YNFKEQ. V shed 3 bases and J 5 bases; nucleotides not matched to a gene: 10. CDR3 nucleotides: TGTGCCAGCAGCCACCGAGTGATGGGACAGAACAATGAGCAGTTCTTC. This translates into CASSHRVMGQNNEQFF.